Detailed here is one TCR beta chain. This sample was taken from a study of blood T cell repertoires in COVID-19. Background on the study: The origin of the acute and convalescent COVID-19 samples was the United States, Italy and Spain. PBMCs, B-cell-depleted T cells, or T cells were the source of the cDNA or gDNA that made up the material.

Germline lookup yields CDR1 MNHEY and CDR2 SVGEGT. The CDR3 runs to 15 residues. The V end was cut by 5 bases, the J end by 2 bases, with 16 bases between. Per the original data handling: Amplification with reference gene primers provided the estimates of nucleated cell counts. Sequencing was performed with immunoSEQ multiplex PCR; in TCRdb, only in-frame clones are kept and a portion is missing. That table furnishes V, J and clone size, whereas the DNA furnished D and trimming. The sample holds under 250,000 clones, roughly 80% seen once. Material for sequencing was peripheral blood. This clonotype was sampled from a woman under 30 with acute or convalescent COVID-19. V and J are TRBV6-2 or TRBV6-3 and TRBJ2-7; D perhaps matches TRBD1 (6 bases). DNA for the CDR3: TGTGCCAGCAGTCAAATCCGGGACAACGCCTACGAGCAGTACTTC. Its translation: CASSQIRDNAYEQYF.